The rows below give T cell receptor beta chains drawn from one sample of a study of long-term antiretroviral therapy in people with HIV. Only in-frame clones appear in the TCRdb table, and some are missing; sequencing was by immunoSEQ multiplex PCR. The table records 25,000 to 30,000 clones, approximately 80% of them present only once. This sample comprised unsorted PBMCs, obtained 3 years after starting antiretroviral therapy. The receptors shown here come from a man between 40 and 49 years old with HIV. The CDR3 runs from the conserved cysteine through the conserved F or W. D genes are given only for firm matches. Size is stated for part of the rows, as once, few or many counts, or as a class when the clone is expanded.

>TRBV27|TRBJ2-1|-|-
TGTGCCAGCAGTTGGTGGGGGGGCAACAATGAGCAGTTCTTC
CASSWWGGNNEQFF
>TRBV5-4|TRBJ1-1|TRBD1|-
TGTGCCAGCAGCCCCAGGGGGGTAGGCACTGAAGCTTTCTTT
CASSPRGVGTEAFF
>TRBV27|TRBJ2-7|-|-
TGTGCCAGCAGTTTGGGACTTAGCTCCTACGAGCAGTACTTC
CASSLGLSSYEQYF
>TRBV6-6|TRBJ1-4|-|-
TGTGCCAGCAGTTACTCATCAACTAATGAAAAACTGTTTTTT
CASSYSSTNEKLFF
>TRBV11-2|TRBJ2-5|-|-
TGTGCCAGCAGCTTAGGAGCTAAGGAGACCCAGTACTTC
CASSLGAKETQYF
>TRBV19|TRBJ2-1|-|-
TGTGCCAGTAGTACGGGACTTGGTGAGCAGTTCTTC
CASSTGLGEQFF
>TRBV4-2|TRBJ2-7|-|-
TGTGCCAGCAGCCAAGAAAAGGACTTGAGCTCCTACGAGCAGTACTTC
CASSQEKDLSSYEQYF
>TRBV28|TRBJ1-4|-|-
TGTGCCAGCAGCTCACCGGGGCGTGAAAAACTGTTTTTT
CASSSPGREKLFF
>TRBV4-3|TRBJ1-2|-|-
TGCGCCAGCAGCCCCGTACTGGGGGGTTCTGGCTACACCTTC
CASSPVLGGSGYTF
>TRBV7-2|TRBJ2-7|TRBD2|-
TGTGCCAGCAGCCCCGGGACTAGCAAAGGGGAGCAGTACTTC
CASSPGTSKGEQYF
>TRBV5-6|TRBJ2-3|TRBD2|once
TGTGCCAGCAGCCTGGGCGCGGGAGGGCCGAGCACAGATACGCAGTATTTT
CASSLGAGGPSTDTQYF
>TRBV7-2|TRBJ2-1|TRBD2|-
TGTGCCAGCAGCCTATTAGCGGGAATCCCTTACAATGAGCAGTTCTTC
CASSLLAGIPYNEQFF
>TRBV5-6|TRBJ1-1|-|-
TGTGCCAGCAGCTTGATATTTGAGAACACTGAAGCTTTCTTT
CASSLIFENTEAFF
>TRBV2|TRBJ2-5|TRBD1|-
TGTGCCAGTGACAAGACAGGGGTCGAGACCCAGTACTTC
CASDKTGVETQYF
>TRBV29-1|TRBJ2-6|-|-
TGCAGCGTTGAAGATCGTAGGGCCAACGTCCTGACTTTC
CSVEDRRANVLTF
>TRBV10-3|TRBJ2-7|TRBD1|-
TGTGCCATCAGTGCGTCGGCAGGGGGCGCGGGTGAGCAGTACTTC
CAISASAGGAGEQYF
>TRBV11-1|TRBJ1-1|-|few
TGTGCCAGCAGCCCGGAGACAGACACTGAAGCTTTCTTT
CASSPETDTEAFF
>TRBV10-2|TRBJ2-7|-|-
TGCGCCAGCAGGGTGACTGATTACGAGCAGTACTTC
CASRVTDYEQYF
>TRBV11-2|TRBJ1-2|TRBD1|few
TGTGCCAGCAGCTTCCAGGACAGGGCCCTCTATGGCTACACCTTC
CASSFQDRALYGYTF
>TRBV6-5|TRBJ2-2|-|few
TGTGCCAGCAGTTATGAAGGGACCGGGGAGCTGTTTTTT
CASSYEGTGELFF
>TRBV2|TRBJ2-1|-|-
TGTGCCAGCCTCCTACAGAACTCACCAGGCAATGAGCAGTTCTTC
CASLLQNSPGNEQFF
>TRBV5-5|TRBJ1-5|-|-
TGTGCCAGCAGCTTGCTATGGGATCAGCCCCAGCATTTT
CASSLLWDQPQHF
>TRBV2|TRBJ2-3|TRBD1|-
TGTGCCAGCAGTGGTTCAGGGGGTACGGATACGCAGTATTTT
CASSGSGGTDTQYF
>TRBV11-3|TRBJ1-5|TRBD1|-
TGTGCCAGCAGCTACAGGACAGGGGCTAACAATCAGCCCCAGCATTTT
CASSYRTGANNQPQHF
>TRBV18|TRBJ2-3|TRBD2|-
TGTGCCAGCTCACCACGGGAGATCGGGGGGACAGATACGCAGTATTTT
CASSPREIGGTDTQYF
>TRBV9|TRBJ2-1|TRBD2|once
TGTGCCAGCAGCCCGACTAGCGGGGGATACAATGAGCAGTTCTTC
CASSPTSGGYNEQFF
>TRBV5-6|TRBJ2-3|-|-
TGTGCCAGCAGCCAAGCTTTGCCAGAAAGACAGGATACAGATACGCAGTATTTT
CASSQALPERQDTDTQYF
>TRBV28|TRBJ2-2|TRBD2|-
TGTGCCAGCAGTCGACTAGCGGGACCGAACACCGGGGAGCTGTTTTTT
CASSRLAGPNTGELFF
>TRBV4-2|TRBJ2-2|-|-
TGTGCCAGCAGCCTTCAGCCCGGCGGGGAGCTGTTTTTT
CASSLQPGGELFF
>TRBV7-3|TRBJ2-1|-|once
TGTGCCAGCAGCTTAGTGGGTGGCGACAATGAGCAGTTCTTC
CASSLVGGDNEQFF
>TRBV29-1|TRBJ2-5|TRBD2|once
TGCAGCGTTGAAGGGACTAGCGGGTTCCAAGAGACCCAGTACTTC
CSVEGTSGFQETQYF
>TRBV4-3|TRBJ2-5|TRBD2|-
TGCGCCAGCAGCCAAGAACTAGCGGGGCTAGGAGAGACCCAGTACTTC
CASSQELAGLGETQYF
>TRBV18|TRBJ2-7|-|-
TGTGCCAGCTCACCCAGGGTTGCCTACGAGCAGTACTTC
CASSPRVAYEQYF
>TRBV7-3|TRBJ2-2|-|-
TGTGCCAGCAGGACCGGTCGCGGAGTCGGGGAGCTGTTTTTT
CASRTGRGVGELFF
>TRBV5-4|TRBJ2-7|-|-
TGTGCCAGCAGCCGTGGGGGGGCGAGCTACGAGCAGTACTTC
CASSRGGASYEQYF
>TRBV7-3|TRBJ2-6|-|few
TGTGCCAGCAGCGCGTACAGGGTCTCTGGGGCCAACGTCCTGACTTTC
CASSAYRVSGANVLTF